Below, 25 T cell receptor beta chains from the same sample are listed, as sequenced in a study of graft-versus-host responses after intestinal transplantation. What these receptors recognize is not known. Sequenced by immunoSEQ multiplex PCR; TCRdb stores in-frame clones only, minus some. The sample holds tens of thousands of clones, 90% to 95% seen once. The material sequenced was unstimulated CD8+ T cells sorted from spleen or lymph node cells, taken before transplant. The receptors were sampled from a human donor who was the organ donor for an intestinal transplant.

CDR3 bases: TGTGCCAGCAGCGTAGATGGGGGGAAAGCCTACGAGCAGTACTTC. Its translation: CASSVDGGKAYEQYF. The chain carries TRBV9 and TRBJ2-7, with a possible D match to TRBD2 (6 bases). Germline V lookup: CDR1 SGDLS, CDR2 YYNGEE. V was trimmed by 0 bases and J by 2 bases, leaving 12 bases between them. CDR3 length: 15 amino acids. The full variable domain, rest sourced from reference TRBV9 and TRBJ2-7, is DSGVTQTPKHLITATGQRVTLRCSPRSGDLSVYWYQQSLDQGLQFLIQYYNGEERAKGNILERFSAQQFPDLHSELNLSSLELGDSALYFCASSVDGGKAYEQYFGPGTRLTVT.

The chain links TRBV6-1 to TRBJ1-1; tentative D call: TRBD1 (5 bases). The germline V and J ends were trimmed by 8 bases and 4 bases, with 11 bases remaining between them. The CDR3 extends over 12 amino acids. Germline V gene data show CDR1 as MNHNS and CDR2 as SASEGT. The CDR3 reads CASFFGGTEAFF. CDR3 DNA sequence: TGTGCCAGCTTCTTCGGGGGCACTGAAGCTTTCTTT.

The chain carries TRBV6-6 and TRBJ2-1; no definite D call. The ends were cut back, 2 bases at V and 3 bases at J, with 8 bases in the middle. CDR3 length equals 14 residues. Germline CDR1 MNHNY, CDR2 SVGAGI (reference sequence). CDR3: CASSYPADYNEQFF. CDR3 coding DNA: TGTGCCAGCAGTTACCCCGCGGACTACAATGAGCAGTTCTTC.

The rearrangement joins TRBV30 to TRBJ2-5; no firm D call. The length of the CDR3 is 13 residues. V lost 2 bases and J lost 5, with 12 bases in between. Germline assignment: CDR1 GTSNPN and CDR2 SVGIG (reference sequence). For the CDR3, the DNA is TGTGCCTGGAGTACTACGTTGTACGAGACCCAGTACTTC. Protein product: CAWSTTLYETQYF. Looking up the rest from reference TRBV30 and TRBJ2-5 gives the full variable domain: SQTIHQWPATLVQPVGSPLSLECTVEGTSNPNLYWYRQAAGRGLQLLFYSVGIGQISSEVPQNLSASRPQDRQFILSSKKLLLSDSGFYLCAWSTTLYETQYFGPGTRLLVL.

This chain links TRBV5-1 with TRBJ2-1; D possibly corresponds to TRBD2 (6 bases). The germline V and J ends were trimmed by 1 base and 4 bases, with 21 bases remaining between them. The CDR3 covers 18 residues. CDR1 and CDR2 from the germline V gene are SGHRS and YFSETQ. The CDR3 sequence: CASSLLVLGGVQYNEQFF. Here the CDR3 DNA reads TGCGCCAGCAGCTTGCTCGTTCTTGGCGGGGTCCAATACAATGAGCAGTTCTTC.

The chain couples TRBV2 to TRBJ2-1; D unclear. The CDR3 loop spans 11 amino acids. Germline V lookup: CDR1 SNHLY, CDR2 FYNNEI. Trimming pared 6 bases from V and 5 bases from J, leaving 5 bases between. The CDR3 protein is CASRANNEQFF. CDR3 DNA sequence: TGTGCCAGCAGGGCAAACAATGAGCAGTTCTTC.

V and J are TRBV7-2 and TRBJ1-4; D gene ambiguous. V was clipped by 6 bases and J by 5 bases, with 19 bases between them. This CDR3 spans 16 amino acids. Looked up from germline, CDR1 is SGHTA and CDR2 is FQGNSA. CDR3 sequence: CASSLGGWQTNEKLFF. DNA for the CDR3: TGTGCCAGCAGTCTAGGAGGTTGGCAGACGAATGAAAAACTGTTTTTT.

The chain links TRBV5-6 to TRBJ1-2; no clear D. This CDR3 region has 12 residues. Trimming left V 1 base short and J 8 bases short, with 9 bases between. In germline, CDR1 is SGHDT, CDR2 YYEEEE. The CDR3 reads CASSLSGGGYTF. CDR3 DNA: TGTGCCAGCAGCTTGTCCGGCGGCGGCTACACCTTC.

The rearrangement uses TRBV29-1 and TRBJ2-2; possibly TRBD1 for D (6 bases). Germline CDR1 and CDR2: SQVTM and ANQGSEA. Between the trimmed V and J ends, which lost 4 bases and 7 bases, there was a span of 13 bases. This CDR3 has 13 residues. This chain's CDR3 is CSVGQETDGELFF. DNA for the CDR3: TGCAGCGTTGGACAGGAGACGGACGGGGAGCTGTTTTTT.

V usage is TRBV11-2 and J usage is TRBJ2-7, with TRBD2 matching 9 bases. The CDR3 length is 14 residues. CDR1 and CDR2 (germline): SGHAT, FQNNGV. V shed 1 base and J 6 bases; nucleotides not matched to a gene: 4. This chain's CDR3 is CASSLGLAGIEQYF. The CDR3 bases are TGTGCCAGCAGCTTAGGGCTAGCGGGGATCGAGCAGTACTTC. Full variable domain (missing parts from reference TRBV11-2 and TRBJ2-7): EAGVAQSPRYKIIEKRQSVAFWCNPISGHATLYWYQQILGQGPKLLIQFQNNGVVDDSQLPKDRFSAERLKGVDSTLKIQPAKLEDSAVYLCASSLGLAGIEQYFGPGTRLTVT.

This clone was counted a single time. The gene calls are TRBV29-1 and TRBJ1-1; D is uncertain. The CDR3 spans 13 residues. Germline V gene sequence: CDR1 SQVTM, CDR2 ANQGSEA. The V and J ends lost 6 bases and 0 bases respectively, with 11 bases between them. Here the CDR3 DNA reads TGCAGCGTGGATGGGGTGATGAACACTGAAGCTTTCTTT. Protein sequence: CSVDGVMNTEAFF.

The chain is built from TRBV7-9 and TRBJ2-1; TRBD2 might be the D (6 bases). V lost 6 bases, J lost 5 bases, and 17 bases lay in between. The CDR3 is 15 amino acids. The germline CDR1 and CDR2 sequences are SEHNR and FQNEAQ (reference sequence). CDR3 sequence: CASSPGGTAHNEQFF. CDR3 coding DNA: TGTGCCAGCAGTCCTGGGGGGACTGCCCACAATGAGCAGTTCTTC.

The chain couples TRBV28 to TRBJ2-5; D may be TRBD1 (5 bases). The germline CDR1 and CDR2 sequences are MDHEN and SYDVKM. V lost 1 base and J lost 1, with 7 bases in between. This CDR3 has 14 residues. Here the CDR3 reads CASSLYDSQETQYF. The DNA for the CDR3 is TGTGCCAGCAGTTTATACGACAGCCAAGAGACCCAGTACTTC.

This chain joins TRBV27 and TRBJ2-1; 11 bases line up with TRBD2. Germline loops: CDR1 MNHEY, CDR2 SMNVEV (reference sequence). This CDR3 comprises 20 residues. J gave up 6 bases and V 8 bases, and 24 bases lay outside the gene matches. CDR3 region: CASCMGHPPGLAESFNEQFF. CDR3 in DNA: TGTGCCAGCTGCATGGGTCACCCACCGGGACTAGCGGAATCTTTCAATGAGCAGTTCTTC.

The chain is built from TRBV5-4 and TRBJ2-7, with TRBD2 identical over 13 bases. Germline lookup yields CDR1 SGHNT and CDR2 YYREEE (reference sequence). J gave up 2 bases and V 2 bases, and 7 bases lay outside the gene matches. This CDR3 comprises 17 residues. CDR3 nucleotides: TGTGCCAGCAGCTTAGGTTTGGGACTAGCGGGGACCTACGAGCAGTACTTC. Translation: CASSLGLGLAGTYEQYF. The variable domain in full, completed from reference TRBV5-4 and TRBJ2-7, reads ETGVTQSPTHLIKTRGQQVTLRCSSQSGHNTVSWYQQALGQGPQFIFQYYREEENGRGNFPPRFSGLQFPNYSSELNVNALELDDSALYLCASSLGLGLAGTYEQYFGPGTRLTVT.

This chain joins TRBV9 and TRBJ1-5; D gene unclear. Per the germline V gene, CDR1 is SGDLS and CDR2 is YYNGEE. V lost 1 base, J lost 0 bases, and 8 bases lay in between. There are 15 residues in the CDR3. This CDR3 is CASSVSEYSNQPQHF. The CDR3 DNA sequence: TGTGCCAGCAGCGTATCCGAGTATAGCAATCAGCCCCAGCATTTT.

The chain joins TRBV14 to TRBJ1-2; D possibly corresponds to TRBD1 (5 bases). The CDR3 extends over 15 amino acids. The V end was cut by 0 bases, the J end by 8 bases, with 16 bases between. CDR1 is SGHDN and CDR2 is FVKESK in the germline V gene. The CDR3 here is CASSQDVGAVGGYTF. The CDR3, as DNA: TGTGCCAGCAGCCAAGATGTAGGGGCGGTAGGAGGCTACACCTTC. Combining the CDR3 with reference TRBV14 and TRBJ1-2 gives the whole variable domain EAGVTQFPSHSVIEKGQTVTLRCDPISGHDNLYWYRRVMGKEIKFLLHFVKESKQDESGMPNNRFLAERTGGTYSTLKVQPAELEDSGVYFCASSQDVGAVGGYTFGSGTRLTVV.

This chain uses TRBV9 with TRBJ1-2, with unresolved D. Germline V gene data show CDR1 as SGDLS and CDR2 as YYNGEE. V was shortened by 4 bases and J by 8 bases, with 12 bases between the two germline ends. The CDR3 consists of 12 residues. CDR3 protein: CASSFEGGGYTF. CDR3 coding DNA: TGTGCCAGCAGCTTCGAGGGAGGAGGCTACACCTTC.

The chain joins TRBV7-2 to TRBJ2-7, with 13 bases identical to TRBD2. The germline CDR1 and CDR2 sequences are SGHTA and FQGNSA. With 4 bases clipped from V and 6 bases from J, the junction kept 0 bases outside the gene matches. The CDR3 length is 13 residues. The CDR3: CASSWTSGSEQYF. CDR3 coding DNA: TGTGCCAGCAGCTGGACTAGCGGGAGCGAGCAGTACTTC.

The rearrangement links TRBV11-2 to TRBJ2-1; D call uncertain. CDR1 SGHAT and CDR2 FQNNGV come from the germline V gene. Trimming removed 4 bases at V and 1 base at J, with 11 bases between. CDR3 length equals 15 residues. CDR3 residues: CASSSLITSYNEQFF. The CDR3 coding sequence is TGTGCCAGCAGCTCCCTGATTACGTCCTACAATGAGCAGTTCTTC. Drawing the rest from reference TRBV11-2 and TRBJ2-1, the complete variable domain is EAGVAQSPRYKIIEKRQSVAFWCNPISGHATLYWYQQILGQGPKLLIQFQNNGVVDDSQLPKDRFSAERLKGVDSTLKIQPAKLEDSAVYLCASSSLITSYNEQFFGPGTRLTVL.

The rearrangement joins TRBV9 to TRBJ2-1; 11 bases align to TRBD2. J lost 6 bases, V lost 3 bases, and 5 bases had no gene match. The CDR3 is 15 residues long. Germline CDR1 and CDR2: SGDLS and YYNGEE. The CDR3 spells CASSETSGDGNEQFF. DNA of the CDR3: TGTGCCAGCAGCGAGACTAGCGGGGATGGCAATGAGCAGTTCTTC.

V usage is TRBV6-5 and J usage is TRBJ2-5; D is ambiguous. V lost 6 bases and J 0 bases, leaving 11 bases between the germline ends. This CDR3 has 14 amino acids. Germline V gene sequence: CDR1 MNHEY, CDR2 SVGAGI. CDR3 in DNA: TGTGCCAGCAGATTAATAGGATACCAAGAGACCCAGTACTTC. Translated, it gives CASRLIGYQETQYF.

The chain is built from TRBV28 and TRBJ2-3, with D hard to call. From germline, CDR1 is MDHEN and CDR2 SYDVKM. The V gene lost 3 bases and the J gene lost 0 bases, with 19 bases spanning the gap. The CDR3 is made up of 18 amino acids. The CDR3 sequence is CASSFSSVQATSTDTQYF. The DNA of the CDR3 is TGTGCCAGCAGTTTTTCGTCAGTGCAGGCGACTAGCACAGATACGCAGTATTTT.

The gene calls are TRBV9 and TRBJ1-2, with 7 positions matching TRBD1. CDR3 size: 19 residues. V lost 0 bases and J lost 4; bases outside the gene matches: 18. The germline V gene has CDR1 SGDLS and CDR2 YYNGEE. CDR3: CASSVGGGWSPLLIYGYTF. CDR3 in DNA: TGTGCCAGCAGCGTAGGAGGGGGCTGGAGTCCCCTGCTGATCTATGGCTACACCTTC. The variable domain in full, with the rest retrieved from reference TRBV9 and TRBJ1-2, is DSGVTQTPKHLITATGQRVTLRCSPRSGDLSVYWYQQSLDQGLQFLIQYYNGEERAKGNILERFSAQQFPDLHSELNLSSLELGDSALYFCASSVGGGWSPLLIYGYTFGSGTRLTVV.

The genes are TRBV7-2 and TRBJ2-1; 7 bases are shared with TRBD1. Germline V lookup: CDR1 SGHTA, CDR2 FQGNSA. Losses at the gene ends were 2 bases for V and 7 bases for J; bases not matched to a gene: 8. The CDR3 runs 15 residues. The CDR3 sequence: CASSLLGGGRNEQFF. The CDR3 DNA reads TGTGCCAGCAGCTTATTAGGGGGCGGAAGGAATGAGCAGTTCTTC.